A selection of T cell receptor beta chains follows, all from one sample in a study of OX40 agonist ivuxolimab in advanced cancers. Clones were read by immunoSEQ multiplex PCR, and TCRdb kept only the in-frame ones, dropping some. The sample yields fewer than 65,000 clones, roughly 89% seen once. This sample comprised CD4+ or CD8+ T cells sorted from blood, obtained in a trial of the OX40 agonist ivuxolimab. These receptors all stem from an adult with an advanced solid tumor such as melanoma, head and neck, liver or kidney cancer. CDR3s include the opening cysteine and the closing phenylalanine or tryptophan. The order of the fields is CDR3 length, V gene, J gene, D gene, CDR3 protein. A D gene is named only where the DNA matches it firmly.

length: 17
V: TRBV18
J: TRBJ2-1
D: TRBD1
CDR3: CASSPRVSRGFRNEQFF

length: 14
V: TRBV7-2
J: TRBJ2-7
D: TRBD2
CDR3: CASSLSGGSYEQYF

length: 15
V: TRBV5-1
J: TRBJ2-2
D: TRBD1
CDR3: CASSSRDRGGGELFF

length: 17
V: TRBV2
J: TRBJ1-1
D: -
CDR3: CASRSLWVTGEGTEAFF

length: 13
V: TRBV2
J: TRBJ1-1
D: -
CDR3: CASRETGNTEAFF

length: 13
V: TRBV6-5
J: TRBJ1-1
D: -
CDR3: CASSYNREGEAFF

length: 14
V: TRBV19
J: TRBJ1-2
D: TRBD1
CDR3: CASSRGQVQYGYTF

length: 14
V: TRBV9
J: TRBJ1-2
D: -
CDR3: CASSGDQGGYGYTF

length: 15
V: TRBV5-1
J: TRBJ2-2
D: TRBD2
CDR3: CASSFSGTNTGELFF

length: 13
V: TRBV19
J: TRBJ1-1
D: -
CDR3: CASSLGGRERAFF

length: 12
V: TRBV7-8
J: TRBJ1-4
D: -
CDR3: CASSLGRTPLFF

length: 15
V: TRBV9
J: TRBJ2-3
D: TRBD1
CDR3: CASSARTGETDTQYF

length: 14
V: TRBV9
J: TRBJ2-3
D: -
CDR3: CASSVAWSTDTQYF

length: 13
V: TRBV25-1
J: TRBJ2-5
D: -
CDR3: CASSEGVRETQYF

length: 15
V: TRBV19
J: TRBJ2-3
D: -
CDR3: CASSPRPLDTDTQYF

length: 15
V: TRBV27
J: TRBJ2-7
D: -
CDR3: CASSPHEIRTPQQYF

length: 14
V: TRBV18
J: TRBJ1-2
D: TRBD1
CDR3: CASSPGTGAYGYTF

length: 13
V: TRBV18
J: TRBJ1-2
D: TRBD1
CDR3: CASSPRDSYGYTF

length: 13
V: TRBV2
J: TRBJ2-7
D: TRBD1
CDR3: CASSDRGLDEQYF

length: 15
V: TRBV6-5
J: TRBJ2-3
D: TRBD1
CDR3: CASRPGQGTTDTQYF

length: 11
V: TRBV30
J: TRBJ1-4
D: -
CDR3: CAWSGGEKLFF

length: 15
V: TRBV29-1
J: -
D: -
CDR3: CSVARGGPGSYEQYF

length: 17
V: TRBV7-9
J: TRBJ1-2
D: -
CDR3: CASSLEARGISNYGYTF

length: 11
V: TRBV20-1
J: TRBJ1-2
D: -
CDR3: CSAPDIDGYTF

length: 15
V: TRBV5-4
J: TRBJ2-7
D: TRBD2
CDR3: CASSLSAGSSYEQYF

length: 14
V: TRBV9
J: TRBJ2-7
D: TRBD1
CDR3: CASSPGTVTYEQYF

length: 15
V: TRBV4-1
J: TRBJ2-1
D: TRBD2
CDR3: CASSPGLAGANEQFF

length: 14
V: TRBV6-1
J: TRBJ2-7
D: TRBD1
CDR3: CASNRPGQENEQYF

length: 13
V: TRBV29-1
J: TRBJ1-3
D: TRBD1
CDR3: CSVGPGTGNTIYF

length: 19
V: TRBV5-1
J: TRBJ2-5
D: TRBD2
CDR3: CASSLAPRTSGGLQETQYF

length: 14
V: TRBV15
J: TRBJ2-3
D: TRBD2
CDR3: CATSRAGGLDTQYF

length: 15
V: TRBV2
J: TRBJ2-5
D: TRBD2
CDR3: CASSGRRGYQETQYF

length: 13
V: TRBV2
J: TRBJ1-1
D: -
CDR3: CASSDNWKAEAFF

length: 14
V: TRBV11-2
J: TRBJ1-2
D: TRBD1
CDR3: CASSPQGAGYGYTF

length: 15
V: TRBV25-1
J: TRBJ2-5
D: TRBD1
CDR3: CASSKGTGYQETQYF

length: 15
V: TRBV11-2
J: TRBJ1-2
D: TRBD1
CDR3: CASSPTGTGVLGYTF

length: 12
V: TRBV2
J: TRBJ1-1
D: -
CDR3: CASSDPGTEAFF

length: 12
V: TRBV2
J: TRBJ1-4
D: TRBD1
CDR3: CASSEQGAKLFF

length: 14
V: TRBV2
J: TRBJ2-5
D: TRBD1
CDR3: CASSPTGGRETQYF